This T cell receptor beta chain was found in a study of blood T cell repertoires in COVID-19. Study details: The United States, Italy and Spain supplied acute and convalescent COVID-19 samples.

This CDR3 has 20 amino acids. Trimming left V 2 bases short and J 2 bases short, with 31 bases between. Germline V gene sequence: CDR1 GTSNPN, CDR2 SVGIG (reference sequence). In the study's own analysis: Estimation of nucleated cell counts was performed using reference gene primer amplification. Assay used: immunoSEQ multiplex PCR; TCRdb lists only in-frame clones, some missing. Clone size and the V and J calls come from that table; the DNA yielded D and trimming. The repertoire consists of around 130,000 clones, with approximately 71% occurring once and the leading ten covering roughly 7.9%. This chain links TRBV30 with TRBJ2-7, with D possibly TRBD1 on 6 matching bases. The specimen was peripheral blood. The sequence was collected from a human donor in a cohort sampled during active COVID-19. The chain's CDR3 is CAWSSRGRNELTVHTYEQYF. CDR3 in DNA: TGTGCCTGGAGTTCCAGGGGTAGAAACGAATTGACCGTACATACCTACGAGCAGTACTTC.